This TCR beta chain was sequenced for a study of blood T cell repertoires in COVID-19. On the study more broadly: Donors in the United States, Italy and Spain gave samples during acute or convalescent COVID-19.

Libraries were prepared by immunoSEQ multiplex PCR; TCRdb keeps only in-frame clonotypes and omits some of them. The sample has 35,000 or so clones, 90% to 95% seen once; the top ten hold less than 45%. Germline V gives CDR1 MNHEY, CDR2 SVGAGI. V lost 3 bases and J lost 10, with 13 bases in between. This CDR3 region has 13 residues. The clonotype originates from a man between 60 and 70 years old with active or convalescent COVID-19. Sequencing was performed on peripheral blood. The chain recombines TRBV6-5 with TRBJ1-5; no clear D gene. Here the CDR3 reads CASSYAHLYPQHF. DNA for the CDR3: TGTGCCAGCAGTTATGCGCATTTGTATCCCCAGCATTTT.